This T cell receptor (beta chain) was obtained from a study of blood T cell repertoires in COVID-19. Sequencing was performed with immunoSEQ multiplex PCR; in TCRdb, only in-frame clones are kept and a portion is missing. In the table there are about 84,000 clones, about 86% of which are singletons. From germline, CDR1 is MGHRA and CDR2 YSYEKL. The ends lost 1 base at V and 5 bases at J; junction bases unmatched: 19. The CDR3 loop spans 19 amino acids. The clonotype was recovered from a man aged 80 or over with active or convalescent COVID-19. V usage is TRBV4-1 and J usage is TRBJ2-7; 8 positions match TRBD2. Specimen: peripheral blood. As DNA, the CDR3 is TGCGCCAGCAGCCAAGGGGGTGGAACGGGAGGGCCCGGGACCCACGAGCAGTACTTC. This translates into CASSQGGGTGGPGTHEQYF.